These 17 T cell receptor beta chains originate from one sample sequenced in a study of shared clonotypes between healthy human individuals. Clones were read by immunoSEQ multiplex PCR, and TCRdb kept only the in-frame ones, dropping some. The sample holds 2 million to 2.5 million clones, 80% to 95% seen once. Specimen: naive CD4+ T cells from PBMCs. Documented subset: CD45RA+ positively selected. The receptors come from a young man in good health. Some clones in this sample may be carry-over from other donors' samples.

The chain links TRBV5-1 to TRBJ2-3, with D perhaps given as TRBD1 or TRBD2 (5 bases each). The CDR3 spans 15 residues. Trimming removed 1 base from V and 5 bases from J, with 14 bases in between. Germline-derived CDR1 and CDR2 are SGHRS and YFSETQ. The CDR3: CASSLQGPTVDTQYF. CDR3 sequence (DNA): TGCGCCAGCAGCTTGCAGGGACCTACGGTAGATACGCAGTATTTT.

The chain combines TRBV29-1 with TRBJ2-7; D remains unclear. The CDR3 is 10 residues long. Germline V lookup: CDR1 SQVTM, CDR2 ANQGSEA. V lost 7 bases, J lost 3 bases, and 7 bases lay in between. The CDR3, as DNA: TGCAGCGCTCGGTTCTACGAGCAGTACTTC. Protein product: CSARFYEQYF.

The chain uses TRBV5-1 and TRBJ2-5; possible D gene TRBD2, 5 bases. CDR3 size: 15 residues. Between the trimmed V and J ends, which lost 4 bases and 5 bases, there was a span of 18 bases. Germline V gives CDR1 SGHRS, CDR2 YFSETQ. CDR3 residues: CASSPGGVGGETQYF. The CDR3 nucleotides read TGCGCCAGCAGCCCTGGAGGCGTAGGTGGGGAGACCCAGTACTTC.

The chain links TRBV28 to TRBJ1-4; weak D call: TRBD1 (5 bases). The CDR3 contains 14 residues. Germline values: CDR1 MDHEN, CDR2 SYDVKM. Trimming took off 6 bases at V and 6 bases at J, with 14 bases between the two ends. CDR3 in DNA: TGTGCCAGCAGCTCGGGGCAGCCATATGAAAAACTGTTTTTT. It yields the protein CASSSGQPYEKLFF.

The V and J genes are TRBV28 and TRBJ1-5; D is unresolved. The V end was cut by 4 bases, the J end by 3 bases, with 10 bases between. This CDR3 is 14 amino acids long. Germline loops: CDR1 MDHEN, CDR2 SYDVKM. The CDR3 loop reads CASSSRFANQPQHF. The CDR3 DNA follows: TGTGCCAGCAGTTCCCGATTTGCCAATCAGCCCCAGCATTTT.

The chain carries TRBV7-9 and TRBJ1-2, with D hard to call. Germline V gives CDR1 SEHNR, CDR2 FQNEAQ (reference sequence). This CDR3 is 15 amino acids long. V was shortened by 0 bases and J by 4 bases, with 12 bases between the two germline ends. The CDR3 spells CASSLALSSGYGYTF. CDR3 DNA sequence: TGTGCCAGCAGCTTAGCCCTATCCTCCGGCTATGGCTACACCTTC.

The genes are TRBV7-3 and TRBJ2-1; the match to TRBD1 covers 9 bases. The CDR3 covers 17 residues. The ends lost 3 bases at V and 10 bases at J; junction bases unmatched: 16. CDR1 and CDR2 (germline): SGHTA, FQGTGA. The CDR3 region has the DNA TGTGCCAGCAGCTTTACTTTCGGGGGACAGGGAAGTAGCGAGCAGTTCTTC. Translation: CASSFTFGGQGSSEQFF.

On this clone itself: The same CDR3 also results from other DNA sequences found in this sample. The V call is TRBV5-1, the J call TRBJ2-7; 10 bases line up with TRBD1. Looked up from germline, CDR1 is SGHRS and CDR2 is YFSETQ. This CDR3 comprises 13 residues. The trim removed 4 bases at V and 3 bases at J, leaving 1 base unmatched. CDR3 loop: CASSGTGVYEQYF. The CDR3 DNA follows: TGCGCCAGCAGCGGGACAGGGGTCTACGAGCAGTACTTC.

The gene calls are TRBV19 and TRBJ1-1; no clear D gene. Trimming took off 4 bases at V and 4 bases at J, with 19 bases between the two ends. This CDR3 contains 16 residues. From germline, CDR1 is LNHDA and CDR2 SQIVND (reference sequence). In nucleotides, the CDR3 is TGTGCCAGTAGTACGCTTTTGATATTCGACGGCACTGAAGCTTTCTTT. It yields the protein CASSTLLIFDGTEAFF.

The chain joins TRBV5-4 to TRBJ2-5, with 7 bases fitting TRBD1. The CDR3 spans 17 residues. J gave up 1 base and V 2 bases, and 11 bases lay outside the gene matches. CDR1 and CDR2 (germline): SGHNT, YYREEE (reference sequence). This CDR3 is CASSFLPTDRAQETQYF. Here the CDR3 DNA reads TGTGCCAGCAGCTTTCTTCCCACTGACAGGGCCCAAGAGACCCAGTACTTC.

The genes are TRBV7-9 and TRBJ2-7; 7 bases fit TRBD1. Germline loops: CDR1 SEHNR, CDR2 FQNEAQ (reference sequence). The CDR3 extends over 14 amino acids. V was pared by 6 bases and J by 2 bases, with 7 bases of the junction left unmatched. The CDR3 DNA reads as TGTGCCAGCAGGGACGACAGGGTAGCCTACGAGCAGTACTTC. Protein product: CASRDDRVAYEQYF.

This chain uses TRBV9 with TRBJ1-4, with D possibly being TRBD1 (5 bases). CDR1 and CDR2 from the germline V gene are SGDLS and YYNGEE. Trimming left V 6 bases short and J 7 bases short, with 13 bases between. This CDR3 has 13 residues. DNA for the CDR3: TGTGCCAGCACCCGGGGGGGAGGTGAAAAACTGTTTTTT. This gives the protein CASTRGGGEKLFF. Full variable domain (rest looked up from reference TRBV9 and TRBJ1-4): DSGVTQTPKHLITATGQRVTLRCSPRSGDLSVYWYQQSLDQGLQFLIQYYNGEERAKGNILERFSAQQFPDLHSELNLSSLELGDSALYFCASTRGGGEKLFFGSGTQLSVL.

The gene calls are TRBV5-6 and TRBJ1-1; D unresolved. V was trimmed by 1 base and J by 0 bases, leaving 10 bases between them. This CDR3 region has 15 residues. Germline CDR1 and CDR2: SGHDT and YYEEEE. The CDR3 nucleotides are TGTGCCAGCAGCTTGCTTAACACTATGAACACTGAAGCTTTCTTT. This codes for CASSLLNTMNTEAFF.

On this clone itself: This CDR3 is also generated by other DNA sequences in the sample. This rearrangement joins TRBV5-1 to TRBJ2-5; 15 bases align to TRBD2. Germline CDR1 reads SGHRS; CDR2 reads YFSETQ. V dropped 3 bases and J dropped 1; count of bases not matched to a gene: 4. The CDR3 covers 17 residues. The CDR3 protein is CASSSGLAGGTQETQYF. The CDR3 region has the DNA TGCGCCAGCAGCTCGGGACTAGCGGGAGGAACCCAAGAGACCCAGTACTTC.

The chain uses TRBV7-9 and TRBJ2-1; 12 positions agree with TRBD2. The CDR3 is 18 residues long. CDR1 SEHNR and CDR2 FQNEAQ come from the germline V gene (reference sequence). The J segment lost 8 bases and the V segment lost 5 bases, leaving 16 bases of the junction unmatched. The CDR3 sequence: CASSPETSGSLAFDEQFF. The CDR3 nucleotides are TGTGCCAGCAGCCCAGAGACTAGCGGGAGCTTAGCGTTTGATGAGCAGTTCTTC.

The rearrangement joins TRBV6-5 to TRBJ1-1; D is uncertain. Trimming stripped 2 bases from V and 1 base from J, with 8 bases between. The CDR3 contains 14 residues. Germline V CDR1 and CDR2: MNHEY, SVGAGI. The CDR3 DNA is TGTGCCAGCAGTTACGAGGCGGCGAACACTGAAGCTTTCTTT. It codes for CASSYEAANTEAFF.

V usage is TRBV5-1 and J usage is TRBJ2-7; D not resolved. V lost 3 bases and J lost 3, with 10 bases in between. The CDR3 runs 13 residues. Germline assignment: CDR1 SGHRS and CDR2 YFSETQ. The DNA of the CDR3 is TGCGCCAGCAGCTGGACGGACGACTACGAGCAGTACTTC. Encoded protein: CASSWTDDYEQYF.